These T cell receptor beta chains were read from a single sample in a study of T cell clusters in autoimmune cytopenias. From the multiplex PCR reads, TCRdb lists one entry per CDR3 protein and no DNA. The table counts some 4,600 distinct CDR3 sequences; 65% to 75% lies in the top ten. The sample was also linked to a second study, of T cell repertoires in aging, cancer and after chemotherapy.

Sequenced material: peripheral blood. Receptor source: a human donor in good health. Both conserved end residues are part of each CDR3. Fields, in order: J gene, V gene, clone size, CDR3 protein. Only some rows state a clone size, as once, few, many or a class for expanded clones.

j_gene: TRBJ1-4; v_gene: TRBV6-2/TRBV6-3; abundance: .; CDR3aa: CASSRRSFNEKLFF
j_gene: TRBJ2-3; v_gene: TRBV19; abundance: .; CDR3aa: CASTARGETDTQYF
j_gene: TRBJ2-1; v_gene: TRBV12-3/TRBV12-4; abundance: .; CDR3aa: CASSWGQDEQFF
j_gene: TRBJ2-1; v_gene: TRBV19; abundance: .; CDR3aa: CASSRTGTGHNEQFF
j_gene: TRBJ2-6; v_gene: TRBV6-5; abundance: .; CDR3aa: CASSYWGLGGRGQSPFGANVLTF
j_gene: TRBJ1-4; v_gene: TRBV6-1; abundance: .; CDR3aa: CASRRDRGTAVGEKLFF
j_gene: TRBJ2-5; v_gene: TRBV6-2/TRBV6-3; abundance: .; CDR3aa: CASSNLAGRETQYF
j_gene: TRBJ1-1; v_gene: TRBV6-2/TRBV6-3; abundance: .; CDR3aa: CASSYTTGTGLNTEAFF
j_gene: TRBJ1-2; v_gene: TRBV18; abundance: .; CDR3aa: CASSPVFGGYGYTF
j_gene: TRBJ2-7; v_gene: TRBV19; abundance: medium-sized; CDR3aa: CASSLRGQPSPYEQYF
j_gene: TRBJ1-1; v_gene: TRBV19; abundance: .; CDR3aa: CASSNSLAFSQIQEKAFF
j_gene: TRBJ2-7; v_gene: TRBV6-5; abundance: .; CDR3aa: CASSRASGGYEQYF
j_gene: TRBJ2-2; v_gene: TRBV4-2; abundance: .; CDR3aa: CASSQAAANTGELFF
j_gene: TRBJ1-5; v_gene: TRBV19; abundance: .; CDR3aa: CASSIHYREGGNQPQHF
j_gene: TRBJ1-5; v_gene: TRBV18; abundance: .; CDR3aa: CASSPKVGSGQPQHF
j_gene: TRBJ2-1; v_gene: TRBV15; abundance: .; CDR3aa: CATSRDITGQDNEQFF
j_gene: TRBJ2-3; v_gene: TRBV6-1; abundance: .; CDR3aa: CASSLNTDTQYF
j_gene: TRBJ2-3; v_gene: TRBV12-3/TRBV12-4; abundance: .; CDR3aa: CASSLRGRTDTQYF
j_gene: TRBJ1-1; v_gene: TRBV6-6; abundance: .; CDR3aa: CASRPTANTEAFF
j_gene: TRBJ1-5; v_gene: TRBV6-2/TRBV6-3; abundance: .; CDR3aa: CASSYWGQPQHF
j_gene: TRBJ2-1; v_gene: TRBV18; abundance: .; CDR3aa: CASSPPFGGGHEEDEQFF
j_gene: TRBJ1-2; v_gene: TRBV27; abundance: .; CDR3aa: CASSLSALGGGYGYTF
j_gene: TRBJ2-7; v_gene: TRBV29-1; abundance: .; CDR3aa: CSAAGLAGFGEQYF
j_gene: TRBJ2-3; v_gene: TRBV29-1; abundance: .; CDR3aa: CSDRSGGTDTQYF
j_gene: TRBJ1-6; v_gene: TRBV6-5; abundance: .; CDR3aa: CASSYKGTGTTAYNSPLHF
j_gene: TRBJ2-3; v_gene: TRBV5-6; abundance: .; CDR3aa: CASSLGNTDTQYF
j_gene: TRBJ1-1; v_gene: TRBV7-9; abundance: .; CDR3aa: CASRSTTVNTEAFF
j_gene: TRBJ1-3; v_gene: TRBV6-5; abundance: .; CDR3aa: CASSPLSGNTIYF
j_gene: TRBJ2-1; v_gene: TRBV19; abundance: .; CDR3aa: CASSGNAGTGLSYNEQFF
j_gene: TRBJ2-7; v_gene: TRBV21-1; abundance: .; CDR3aa: CASGDSLHEQYF
j_gene: TRBJ2-7; v_gene: TRBV12-3/TRBV12-4; abundance: .; CDR3aa: CASTEQGRYEQYF
j_gene: TRBJ2-2; v_gene: TRBV19; abundance: medium-sized; CDR3aa: CASSTSGGAIGELFF
j_gene: TRBJ2-1; v_gene: TRBV18; abundance: .; CDR3aa: CASSTGTSGRITADNEQFF
j_gene: TRBJ1-4; v_gene: TRBV11-2; abundance: .; CDR3aa: CASSLRGVEKLFF
j_gene: TRBJ1-2; v_gene: TRBV27; abundance: .; CDR3aa: CASSPVADFFGYTF
j_gene: TRBJ2-1; v_gene: TRBV19; abundance: medium-sized; CDR3aa: CASSIAAGRGNEQFF
j_gene: TRBJ1-2; v_gene: TRBV19; abundance: .; CDR3aa: CASSNYRESTNYGYTF
j_gene: TRBJ1-1; v_gene: TRBV27; abundance: .; CDR3aa: CASSRTGIMNTEAFF
j_gene: TRBJ1-3; v_gene: TRBV18; abundance: .; CDR3aa: CASSPRTDGNTIYF
j_gene: TRBJ2-5; v_gene: TRBV19; abundance: medium-sized; CDR3aa: CASSRRGLLRETQYF
j_gene: TRBJ1-5; v_gene: TRBV6-1; abundance: .; CDR3aa: CASSPGHGMNQPQHF
j_gene: TRBJ2-3; v_gene: TRBV5-1; abundance: .; CDR3aa: CASSLGGSAGRGVTDTQYF
j_gene: TRBJ1-2; v_gene: TRBV12-3/TRBV12-4; abundance: .; CDR3aa: CASTDTGIINGYTF
j_gene: TRBJ2-4; v_gene: TRBV5-4; abundance: .; CDR3aa: CASSLAGRIADSF
j_gene: TRBJ1-5; v_gene: TRBV19; abundance: .; CDR3aa: CASSIGRYSNQPQHF
j_gene: TRBJ1-5; v_gene: TRBV19; abundance: .; CDR3aa: CASSIGSAQHF
j_gene: TRBJ2-5; v_gene: TRBV19; abundance: .; CDR3aa: CASTSSGGLYNEQYF
j_gene: TRBJ2-5; v_gene: TRBV12-3/TRBV12-4; abundance: .; CDR3aa: CASPKTSEQETQYF
j_gene: TRBJ1-4; v_gene: TRBV15; abundance: .; CDR3aa: CATSREIWEGEKLFF
j_gene: TRBJ2-1; v_gene: TRBV29-1; abundance: medium-sized; CDR3aa: CSGTGTGGPEQFF
j_gene: TRBJ1-5; v_gene: TRBV6-2/TRBV6-3; abundance: .; CDR3aa: CASRRAKTNQPQHF
j_gene: TRBJ2-5; v_gene: TRBV6-2/TRBV6-3; abundance: .; CDR3aa: CASSLAGGETQYF
j_gene: TRBJ2-3; v_gene: TRBV29-1; abundance: .; CDR3aa: CSVEIRGQGFLTDTQYF
j_gene: TRBJ2-7; v_gene: TRBV19; abundance: .; CDR3aa: CASSLAASGEHEQYF
j_gene: TRBJ1-1; v_gene: TRBV6-2/TRBV6-3; abundance: .; CDR3aa: CASSYSSGSAANTEAFF
j_gene: TRBJ2-3; v_gene: TRBV6-5; abundance: .; CDR3aa: CAISDPGFADTQYF